This T cell receptor (beta chain) was obtained from a study of tumor-infiltrating lymphocytes in oesophageal squamous cell carcinoma. A single record per CDR3 protein comes from TCRdb applying MiXCR to the PCR reads. The data hold 13,000 or so distinct CDR3 sequences, with roughly 47% observed a single time. The CDR3 has 14 residues. The germline V gene has CDR1 SGHNT and CDR2 YENEEA. This sequence joins TRBV11-3 and TRBJ2-5; D gene uncertain. The end of the DNA is better explained by TRBJ2-1, so the J call may be wrong. Specimen: normal esophageal tissue next to the tumor. This TCR was recovered from a male donor with esophageal squamous cell carcinoma. DNA for the CDR3: TGTGCCAGCAGCTTAGGTCTATCTTACGACGAGCAGTTCTTC. Protein sequence: CASSLGLSYDEQFF.